Shown below are 16 T cell receptor beta chains from a single sample sequenced in a study of neurological immune-mediated disorders. MiXCR, run by TCRdb on the 5' RACE reads, gives a single entry per CDR3 protein. The sample has 65,000 to 90,000 distinct CDR3 sequences; under 13% are singletons. Specimen: PBMCs. These receptors came from a man aged 35 to 55 in good health.

Many counts were recorded for this clonotype. The chain employs TRBV5-1 and TRBJ1-5; D is uncertain. V shed 1 base and J shed 6 bases, with 8 bases lying between them. CDR3 size: 13 residues. From germline, CDR1 is SGHRS and CDR2 YFSETQ. CDR3: CASSLYGLQPQHF. Written as DNA, the CDR3 is TGCGCCAGCAGCTTGTACGGCCTTCAGCCCCAGCATTTT.

This clonotype showed up many times. The chain employs TRBV9 and TRBJ1-5, with TRBD1 as a possible D gene (5 bases). Germline-derived CDR1 and CDR2 are SGDLS and YYNGEE. The CDR3 loop spans 15 amino acids. V lost 4 bases and J lost 7, with 18 bases in between. This CDR3 reads CASSPAAGAGQPQHF. DNA of the CDR3: TGTGCCAGCAGCCCCGCCGCGGGCGCAGGGCAGCCCCAGCATTTT.

This clonotype was found many times. This chain connects TRBV12-3 or TRBV12-4 to TRBJ2-1, with 9 bases fitting TRBD1. There are 17 residues in the CDR3. The V gene end was trimmed by 6 bases and the J gene end by 0 bases; junction bases not matched to a gene: 9. CDR3 sequence (DNA): TGTGCCAGCAGATCCGGGACAGGGACCAGCTCCTACAATGAGCAGTTCTTC. It codes for CASRSGTGTSSYNEQFF.

The sample holds many counts of this clonotype. The chain is built from TRBV20-1 and TRBJ2-6; D gene uncertain. Trimming cost V 5 bases and J 2 bases, with 10 bases left between them. The CDR3 totals 14 residues. Germline V gene data show CDR1 as DFQATT and CDR2 as SNEGSKA (reference sequence). DNA for the CDR3: TGCAGTGCTGTTCCAGGAACTGGGGCCAACGTCCTGACTTTC. This codes for CSAVPGTGANVLTF.

This clonotype was recorded many times. The CDR3 loop reads CASSHTSDLRYTF. CDR3 nucleotide sequence: TGCGCCAGCAGCCATACCTCCGATTTACGCTACACCTTC. The genes are TRBV5-1 and TRBJ1-2; D is undetermined. This CDR3 is 13 amino acids long. The V gene lost 4 bases and the J gene lost 9 bases, with 16 bases spanning the gap. Germline loops: CDR1 SGHRS, CDR2 YFSETQ.

In its sample, this clonotype was seen many times. The rearrangement links TRBV5-1 to TRBJ2-1; 11 bases line up with TRBD2. The CDR3 totals 18 residues. Per germline, CDR1 SGHRS and CDR2 YFSETQ. Trimming took 2 bases from V and 0 from J; bases not matched to a gene: 7. This CDR3 reads CASSLSLAGESSYNEQFF. DNA for the CDR3: TGCGCCAGCAGCTTATCACTAGCGGGAGAGAGCTCCTACAATGAGCAGTTCTTC. Full variable domain (outside the CDR3, taken from reference TRBV5-1 and TRBJ2-1): KAGVTQTPRYLIKTRGQQVTLSCSPISGHRSVSWYQQTPGQGLQFLFEYFSETQRNKGNFPGRFSGRQFSNSRSEMNVSTLELGDSALYLCASSLSLAGESSYNEQFFGPGTRLTVL.

With respect to this clonotype: This clone may be a read error of a much larger clone one base away. The V gene is TRBV7-2, the J gene TRBJ2-2, with D tentatively TRBD1 (6 bases). This CDR3 has 16 amino acids. Looked up from germline, CDR1 is SGHTA and CDR2 is FQGNSA. In DNA form, the CDR3 reads TGTGTCAGCAGCCGTGGAACAGGGCTGAACACCGGGGAGCTGTTTTTT. Translated, it gives CVSSRGTGLNTGELFF.

This clonotype was recorded at least ten times. The chain links TRBV29-1 to TRBJ2-7; D unclear. This CDR3 has 15 residues. CDR1 is SQVTM and CDR2 is ANQGSEA in the germline V gene. Trimming took off 2 bases at V and 5 bases at J, with 19 bases between the two ends. CDR3 in DNA: TGCAGCGTTGAACGTGGTACGGGCAGATCCGACGAGCAGTACTTC. Protein: CSVERGTGRSDEQYF.

This clonotype showed up many times. The chain has TRBV5-1 and TRBJ2-2; 7 positions match TRBD2. The CDR3 extends over 17 amino acids. Germline V gene data show CDR1 as SGHRS and CDR2 as YFSETQ. V was clipped by 5 bases and J by 5 bases; unmatched bases: 15. DNA for the CDR3: TGCGCCAGCAGACCTGATCTCTTGGCGGGAGCGACCGGGGAGCTGTTTTTT. It encodes CASRPDLLAGATGELFF.

This clonotype was counted at least ten times. V and J are TRBV29-1 and TRBJ2-3, with a tentative D call TRBD2 (7 bases). Germline CDR1 and CDR2: SQVTM and ANQGSEA. The ends were cut back, 4 bases at V and 3 bases at J, with 14 bases in the middle. The length of the CDR3 is 14 residues. The DNA of the CDR3 is TGCAGCGTTGGAGGGGGGGCGAGAACAGATACGCAGTATTTT. Translating it yields CSVGGGARTDTQYF.

On this clonotype: A read error may explain this, as a much larger clone is one base away. This sequence joins TRBV29-1 and TRBJ1-1; a possible D gene is TRBD1 (6 bases). The CDR3 loop spans 12 amino acids. V was pared by 5 bases and J by 2 bases, with 9 bases between. Germline V CDR1 and CDR2: SQVTM, ANQGSEA. CDR3 coding DNA: TGCAGCGTTTCCAGGGGAAACACTGAAGCTTTCTTT. This encodes CSVSRGNTEAFF. The full variable domain, in which reference TRBV29-1 and TRBJ1-1 provide the parts outside the CDR3, is SAVISQKPSRDICQRGTSLTIQCQVDSQVTMMFWYRQQPGQSLTLIATANQGSEATYESGFVIDKFPISRPNLTFSTLTVSNMSPEDSSIYLCSVSRGNTEAFFGQGTRLTVV.

V and J are TRBV5-1 and TRBJ1-1; 9 bases map to TRBD1. V was pared by 2 bases and J by 7 bases, with 9 bases of the junction left unmatched. The length of the CDR3 is 15 residues. Germline V gene lookup returns CDR1 SGHRS and CDR2 YFSETQ. The CDR3 protein is CASSFGQGQLREAFF. CDR3 nucleotide sequence: TGCGCCAGCAGCTTCGGACAGGGGCAACTTCGTGAAGCTTTCTTT. The variable domain in full, with the rest retrieved from reference TRBV5-1 and TRBJ1-1, is KAGVTQTPRYLIKTRGQQVTLSCSPISGHRSVSWYQQTPGQGLQFLFEYFSETQRNKGNFPGRFSGRQFSNSRSEMNVSTLELGDSALYLCASSFGQGQLREAFFGQGTRLTVV.

The chain recombines TRBV7-2 with TRBJ2-7; TRBD1 might be the D (6 bases). The germline CDR1 and CDR2 sequences are SGHTA and FQGNSA. This CDR3 is 13 amino acids long. Trimming stripped 2 bases from V and 2 bases from J, with 7 bases between. The CDR3 bases are TGTGCCAGCAGCTTAAACAGGGCCTACGAGCAGTACTTC. This encodes CASSLNRAYEQYF.

At least ten counts were recorded for this clonotype. This chain connects TRBV6-6 to TRBJ2-7, with D unclear. This CDR3 contains 16 residues. Germline V lookup: CDR1 MNHNY, CDR2 SVGAGI (reference sequence). V lost 3 bases to trimming and J lost 0 bases, with 15 bases between them. The CDR3 region has the DNA TGTGCCAGCAGTTATTTCCGGACGGTGAGCTCCTACGAGCAGTACTTC. The encoded protein is CASSYFRTVSSYEQYF.

This clonotype was observed at least ten times. J is TRBJ2-1 and V is TRBV10-2; the D is unclear. The CDR3 runs to 17 residues. Germline lookup yields CDR1 WSHSY and CDR2 SAAADI. V was pared by 0 bases and J by 5 bases, with 17 bases between. CDR3 DNA sequence: TGCGCCAGCAGTGAGTCCACGAACGCGAGACGGGACAATGAGCAGTTCTTC. Protein product: CASSESTNARRDNEQFF.

Only a few counts were recorded for this clonotype. This chain uses TRBV14 with TRBJ1-1; D unclear. This CDR3 contains 14 residues. The germline V and J ends were trimmed by 2 bases and 3 bases, with 10 bases remaining between them. Germline lookup yields CDR1 SGHDN and CDR2 FVKESK. CDR3 coding DNA: TGTGCCAGCAGCCAACTCCAGAGCTACACTGAAGCTTTCTTT. It translates to CASSQLQSYTEAFF.